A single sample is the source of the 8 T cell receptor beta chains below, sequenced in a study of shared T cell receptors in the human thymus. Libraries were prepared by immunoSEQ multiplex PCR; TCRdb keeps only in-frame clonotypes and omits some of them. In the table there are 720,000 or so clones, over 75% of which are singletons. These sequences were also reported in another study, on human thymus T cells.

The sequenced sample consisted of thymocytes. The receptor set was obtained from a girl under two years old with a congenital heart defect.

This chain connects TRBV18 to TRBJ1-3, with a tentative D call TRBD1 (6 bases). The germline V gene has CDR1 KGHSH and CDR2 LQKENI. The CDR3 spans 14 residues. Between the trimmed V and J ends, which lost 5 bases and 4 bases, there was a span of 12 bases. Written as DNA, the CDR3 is TGTGCCAGCTCATCAGGACAGCGAGGAAACACCATATATTTT. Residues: CASSSGQRGNTIYF.

Here the CDR3 reads CASTPRATAGYTF. CDR3 DNA sequence: TGTGCCAGCACCCCCAGGGCCACCGCTGGCTACACCTTC. The rearrangement joins TRBV28 to TRBJ1-2; tentatively, D is TRBD1 (5 bases). The V end was cut by 7 bases, the J end by 7 bases, with 16 bases between. CDR3 length equals 13 residues. Germline V gene sequence: CDR1 MDHEN, CDR2 SYDVKM.

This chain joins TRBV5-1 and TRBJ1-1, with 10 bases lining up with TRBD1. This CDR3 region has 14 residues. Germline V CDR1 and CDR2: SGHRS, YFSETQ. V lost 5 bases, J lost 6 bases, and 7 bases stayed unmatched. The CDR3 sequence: CASRLSTGGPEAFF. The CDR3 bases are TGCGCCAGCAGGCTTTCGACAGGGGGCCCTGAAGCTTTCTTT.

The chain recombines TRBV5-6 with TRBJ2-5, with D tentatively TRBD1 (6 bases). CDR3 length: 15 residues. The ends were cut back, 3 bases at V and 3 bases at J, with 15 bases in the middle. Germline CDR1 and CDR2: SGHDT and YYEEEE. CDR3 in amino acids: CASSWGRVAEETQYF. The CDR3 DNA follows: TGTGCCAGCAGCTGGGGGCGGGTAGCCGAAGAGACCCAGTACTTC.

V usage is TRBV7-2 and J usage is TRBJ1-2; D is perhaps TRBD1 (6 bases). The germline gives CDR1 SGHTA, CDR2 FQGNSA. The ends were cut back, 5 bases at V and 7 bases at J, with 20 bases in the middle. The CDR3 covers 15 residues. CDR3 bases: TGTGCCAGCAGCGTAGGGGTCTGGGGGCGAGTTGGCTACACCTTC. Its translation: CASSVGVWGRVGYTF.

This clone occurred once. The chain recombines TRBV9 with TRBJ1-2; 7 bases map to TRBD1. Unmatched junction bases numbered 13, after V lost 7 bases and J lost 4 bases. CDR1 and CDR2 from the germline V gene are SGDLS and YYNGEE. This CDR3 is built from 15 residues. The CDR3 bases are TGTGCCAGCGGGGGACAGCTGCCAGCCTCCTATGGCTACACCTTC. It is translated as CASGGQLPASYGYTF. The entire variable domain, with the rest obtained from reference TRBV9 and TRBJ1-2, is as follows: DSGVTQTPKHLITATGQRVTLRCSPRSGDLSVYWYQQSLDQGLQFLIQYYNGEERAKGNILERFSAQQFPDLHSELNLSSLELGDSALYFCASGGQLPASYGYTFGSGTRLTVV.

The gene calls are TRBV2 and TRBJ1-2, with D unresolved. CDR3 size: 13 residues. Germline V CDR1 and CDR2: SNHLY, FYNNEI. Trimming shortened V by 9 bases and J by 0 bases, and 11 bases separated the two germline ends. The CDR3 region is CARHGRPNYGYTF. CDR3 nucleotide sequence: TGTGCCAGACATGGCAGGCCTAACTATGGCTACACCTTC.

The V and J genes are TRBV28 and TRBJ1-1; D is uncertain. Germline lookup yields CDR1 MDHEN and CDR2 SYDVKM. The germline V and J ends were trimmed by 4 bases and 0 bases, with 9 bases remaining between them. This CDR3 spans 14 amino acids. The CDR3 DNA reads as TGTGCCAGCAGTTCGACAAGACTGAACACTGAAGCTTTCTTT. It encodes CASSSTRLNTEAFF.